The text below deals with one T cell receptor beta chain. Antigen: not known. The CDR3 contains 17 residues. Germline V lookup: CDR1 MGHRA, CDR2 YSYEKL. After removal of 4 bases from V and 5 bases from J, the junction contained 16 bases not matched to a gene. Sequencing in the ViraFEST assay came after antigen-specific CD4+ T cells had been expanded with viral peptide pools, which were used to stimulate PBMC. Scientists isolated CD4+ T cells after a roughly 10-day culture period ended. Nucleocapsid antibody tests were negative, and the vaccine recipients had no prior SARS-CoV-2 infection. About 2.2 million PBMC per well received about 10 IU/ml IL-2 and 8 to 10 ug/ml peptides in culture. Measured with immunoSEQ multiplex PCR; TCRdb has only the in-frame clones, and not every one. The repertoire holds roughly 50,000 clones, with about four fifths as singletons. This entry belongs to a study of vaccination effects on CD4 cells after COVID-19.

This receptor was identified in a human donor who received a COVID-19 vaccine. The chain joins TRBV4-1 to TRBJ1-2; TRBD1 matches 7 bases. The material sequenced was CD4+ T cells from PBMCs cultured with HCoV-OC43 spike peptides, taken before COVID-19 vaccination. The subset denotes: HCoV-OC43 spike overlapping peptide pool stimulation. The CDR3 coding sequence is TGCGCCAGCAGCCGAGACCTAAATGACAGGGCAGGGTATGGCTACACCTTC. Its protein product is CASSRDLNDRAGYGYTF.